This T cell receptor (beta chain) stems from a study of T cell responses to AZD1222 COVID-19 vaccine. Study-wide context: Investigators merged groups given second doses at roughly 4 or roughly 12 weeks. Study-wide results and caveats: The sample set comprised mostly white British donors with more females, and clonal diversity was possibly underestimated. The study sampled repertoires only after the peak T cell response. Spike-wide coverage was observed for vaccine-associated CD4 TCRs, with dominant responses at 160-218 and 743-854.

In germline, CDR1 is SNHLY, CDR2 FYNNEI. V was clipped by 8 bases and J by 10 bases; unmatched bases: 3. This CDR3 region has 13 residues. Assay: immunoSEQ multiplex PCR; the TCRdb copy retains only in-frame clones and omits some. The data show about 120,000 clones, around nine tenths seen once. Of note for this clone: Its specificity is unknown.

The specimen comprised peripheral blood, sampled on day 0 of AZD1222 vaccination. The receptor was isolated from an adult in good health. The J gene is TRBJ2-1, the V gene TRBV2, with 15 bases that match TRBD2. CDR3 protein: CASVGTSGGEQFF. The DNA for the CDR3 is TGTGCCAGCGTGGGGACTAGCGGGGGGGAGCAGTTCTTC.